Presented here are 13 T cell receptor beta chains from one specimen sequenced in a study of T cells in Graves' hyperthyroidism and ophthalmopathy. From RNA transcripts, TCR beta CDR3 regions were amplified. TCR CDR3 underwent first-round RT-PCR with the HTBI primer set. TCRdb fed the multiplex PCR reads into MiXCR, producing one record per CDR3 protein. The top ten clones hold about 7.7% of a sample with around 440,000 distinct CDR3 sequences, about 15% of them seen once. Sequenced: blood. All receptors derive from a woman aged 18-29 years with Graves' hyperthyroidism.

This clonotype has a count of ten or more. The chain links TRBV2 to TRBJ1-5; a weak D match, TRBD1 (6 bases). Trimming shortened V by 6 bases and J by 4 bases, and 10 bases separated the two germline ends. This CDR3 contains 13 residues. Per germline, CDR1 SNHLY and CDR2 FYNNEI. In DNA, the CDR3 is TGTGCCAGCAGACAGGGTGTGAATCAGCCCCAGCATTTT. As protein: CASRQGVNQPQHF.

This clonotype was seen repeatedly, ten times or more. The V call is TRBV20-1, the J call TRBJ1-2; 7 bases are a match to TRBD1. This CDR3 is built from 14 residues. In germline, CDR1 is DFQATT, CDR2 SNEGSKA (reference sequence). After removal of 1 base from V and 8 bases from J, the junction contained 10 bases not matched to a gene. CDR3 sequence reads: CSARAGQGVGGYTF. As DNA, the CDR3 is TGCAGTGCTAGAGCGGGGCAGGGGGTGGGAGGCTACACCTTC.

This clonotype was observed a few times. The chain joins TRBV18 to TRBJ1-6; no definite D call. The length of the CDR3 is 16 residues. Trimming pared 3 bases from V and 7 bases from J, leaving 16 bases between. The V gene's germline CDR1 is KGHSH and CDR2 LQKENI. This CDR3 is CASSPSLLTNNSPLHF. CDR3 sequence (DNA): TGTGCCAGCTCACCCAGTTTGCTAACGAACAATTCACCCCTCCACTTT.

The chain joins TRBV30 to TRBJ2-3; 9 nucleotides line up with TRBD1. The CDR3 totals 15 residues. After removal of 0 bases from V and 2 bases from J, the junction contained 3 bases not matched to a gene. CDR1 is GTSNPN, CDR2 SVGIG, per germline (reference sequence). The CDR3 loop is CAWSVGDRDTDTQYF. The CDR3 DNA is TGTGCCTGGAGTGTAGGGGACAGGGACACAGATACGCAGTATTTT. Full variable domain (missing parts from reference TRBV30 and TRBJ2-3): SQTIHQWPATLVQPVGSPLSLECTVEGTSNPNLYWYRQAAGRGLQLLFYSVGIGQISSEVPQNLSASRPQDRQFILSSKKLLLSDSGFYLCAWSVGDRDTDTQYFGPGTRLTVL.

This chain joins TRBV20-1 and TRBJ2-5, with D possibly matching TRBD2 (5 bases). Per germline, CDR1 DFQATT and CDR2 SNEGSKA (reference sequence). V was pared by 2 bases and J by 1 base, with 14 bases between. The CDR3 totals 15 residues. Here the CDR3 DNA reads TGCAGTGCTAGATCGGCGACTAATTCCCAAGAGACCCAGTACTTC. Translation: CSARSATNSQETQYF.

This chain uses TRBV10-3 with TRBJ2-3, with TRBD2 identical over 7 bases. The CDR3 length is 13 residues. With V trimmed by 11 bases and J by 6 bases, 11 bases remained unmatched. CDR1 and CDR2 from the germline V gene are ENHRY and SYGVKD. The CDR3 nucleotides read TGTGCCTCGGCTTGGGGGGGGTGGGATACGCAGTATTTT. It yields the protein CASAWGGWDTQYF.

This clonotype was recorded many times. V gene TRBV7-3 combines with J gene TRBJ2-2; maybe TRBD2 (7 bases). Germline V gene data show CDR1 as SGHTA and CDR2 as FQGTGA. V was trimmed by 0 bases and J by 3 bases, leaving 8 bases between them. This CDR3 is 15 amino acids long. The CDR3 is CASSLTGGDTGELFF. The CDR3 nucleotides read TGTGCCAGCAGCTTAACAGGGGGGGACACCGGGGAGCTGTTTTTT.

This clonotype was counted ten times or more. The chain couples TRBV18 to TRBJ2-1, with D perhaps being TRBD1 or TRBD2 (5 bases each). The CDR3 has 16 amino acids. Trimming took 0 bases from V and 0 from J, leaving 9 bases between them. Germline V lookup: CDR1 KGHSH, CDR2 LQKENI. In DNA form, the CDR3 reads TGTGCCAGCTCACCACCCGGGACCTACTCCTACAATGAGCAGTTCTTC. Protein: CASSPPGTYSYNEQFF. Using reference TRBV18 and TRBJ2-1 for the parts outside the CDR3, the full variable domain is NAGVMQNPRHLVRRRGQEARLRCSPMKGHSHVYWYRQLPEEGLKFMVYLQKENIIDESGMPKERFSAEFPKEGPSILRIQQVVRGDSAAYFCASSPPGTYSYNEQFFGPGTRLTVL.

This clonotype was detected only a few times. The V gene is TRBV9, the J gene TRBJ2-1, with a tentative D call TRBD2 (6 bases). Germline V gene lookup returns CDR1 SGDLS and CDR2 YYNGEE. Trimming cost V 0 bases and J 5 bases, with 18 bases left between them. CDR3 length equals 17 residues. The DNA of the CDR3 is TGTGCCAGCAGCGTAGACCCCAGGAGCGGGCATGACAATGAGCAGTTCTTC. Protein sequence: CASSVDPRSGHDNEQFF.

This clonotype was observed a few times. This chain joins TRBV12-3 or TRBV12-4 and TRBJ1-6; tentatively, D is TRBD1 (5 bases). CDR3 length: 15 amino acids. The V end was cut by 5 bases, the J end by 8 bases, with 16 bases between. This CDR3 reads CASSPWGTGYSPLHF. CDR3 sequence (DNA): TGTGCCAGCAGTCCCTGGGGGACGGGATATTCACCCCTCCACTTT.

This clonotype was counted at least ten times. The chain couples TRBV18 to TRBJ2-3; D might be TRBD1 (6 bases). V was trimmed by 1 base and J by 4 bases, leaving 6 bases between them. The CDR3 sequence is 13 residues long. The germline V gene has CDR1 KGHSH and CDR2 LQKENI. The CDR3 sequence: CASSPQGADTQYF. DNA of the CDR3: TGTGCCAGCTCACCACAGGGGGCAGATACGCAGTATTTT. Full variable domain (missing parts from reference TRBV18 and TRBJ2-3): NAGVMQNPRHLVRRRGQEARLRCSPMKGHSHVYWYRQLPEEGLKFMVYLQKENIIDESGMPKERFSAEFPKEGPSILRIQQVVRGDSAAYFCASSPQGADTQYFGPGTRLTVL.

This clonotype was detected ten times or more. The CDR3 is CASSSGTGVEKLFF. CDR3 nucleotides: TGTGCCAGCAGCTCCGGGACAGGGGTTGAAAAACTGTTTTTT. This chain uses TRBV5-4 with TRBJ1-4; 10 positions match TRBD1. The CDR3 spans 14 residues. With 3 bases clipped from V and 7 bases from J, the junction kept 3 bases outside the gene matches. Germline loops: CDR1 SGHNT, CDR2 YYREEE (reference sequence).

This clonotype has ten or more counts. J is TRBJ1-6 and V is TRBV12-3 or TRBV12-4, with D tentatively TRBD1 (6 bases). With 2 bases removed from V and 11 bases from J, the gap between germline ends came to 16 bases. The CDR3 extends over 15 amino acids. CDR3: CASSLYSGAAAPLHF. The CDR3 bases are TGTGCCAGCAGTTTATATTCAGGGGCCGCGGCACCCCTCCACTTT.